The entry that follows covers one T cell receptor (beta chain) sequence. Its antigen is unknown. This entry belongs to a study of shared clonotypes between healthy human individuals. Per germline, CDR1 SGHTA and CDR2 FQGNSA. The V and J ends lost 5 bases and 5 bases respectively, with 16 bases between them. This CDR3 contains 14 residues. Study findings and constraints: Naive CD4 clonotypes overlapped across a handful of donors at around 4.8%.

Produced via immunoSEQ multiplex PCR; TCRdb's table is partial and in-frame only. Of 2 million to 2.5 million clones listed, under 95% were seen once; the top ten hold 0.3% to 0.4%. J is TRBJ2-7 and V is TRBV7-2; D is possibly TRBD1 (6 bases). The sequenced sample was naive CD4+ T cells from PBMCs. The subset was: CD45RA+ positively selected. This receptor was obtained from a man aged 18 to 29 in good health. Some clones in this sample may be carry-over from other donors' samples. The chain's CDR3 is CASSAPGQYHEQYF. The CDR3 nucleotides are TGTGCCAGCAGCGCTCCGGGACAATACCACGAGCAGTACTTC.